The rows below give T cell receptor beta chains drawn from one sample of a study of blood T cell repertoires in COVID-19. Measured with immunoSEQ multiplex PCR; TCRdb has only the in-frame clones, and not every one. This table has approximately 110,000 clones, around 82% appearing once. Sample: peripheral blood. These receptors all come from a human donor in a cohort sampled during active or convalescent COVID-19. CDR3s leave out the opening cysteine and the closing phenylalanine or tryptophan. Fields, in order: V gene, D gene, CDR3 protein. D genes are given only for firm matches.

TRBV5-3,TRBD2,ACPTGGAGGDRTQY
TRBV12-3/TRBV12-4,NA,ASSLSLYGYT
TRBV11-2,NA,ASSLVGGGNSPLH
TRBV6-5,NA,ASSSTGDYGYT
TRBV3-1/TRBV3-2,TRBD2,ASSLEETSITYEQY
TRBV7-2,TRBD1,ASSKDRAVYEQY
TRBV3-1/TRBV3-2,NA,ASSQIILSGANVLT
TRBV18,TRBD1,ASSPLRTGSYEQF
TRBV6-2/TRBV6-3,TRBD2,ASSDHTSETYEQY
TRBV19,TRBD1,ASSLRTGLNQPQH
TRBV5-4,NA,ASSRTGYEQY
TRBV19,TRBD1,ASSTRRGPGANVLT
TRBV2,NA,ASRHGFGGVSGNEQF
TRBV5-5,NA,ASSPEGSANYGYT
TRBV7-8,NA,ASSLVEGANGYNEQF
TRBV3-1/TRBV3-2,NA,ASSQDLGAVGTGANVLT
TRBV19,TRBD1,ASSTRTGSEQY
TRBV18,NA,ASSPSGSGNTIY
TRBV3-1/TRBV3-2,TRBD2,ASSLQRGRSTDTQY
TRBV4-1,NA,ASSQPDTSYGYT
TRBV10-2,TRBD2,ASIGLADGELF
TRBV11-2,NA,ASSLVGGRSDST
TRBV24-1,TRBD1,ATSRTGLNTEAF
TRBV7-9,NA,ASSLTGGGPQH
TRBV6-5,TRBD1,ASSYSGQGKSLF
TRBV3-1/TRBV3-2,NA,ASSQVQGSGPYEQY
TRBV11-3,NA,ASSSRLNTEAF
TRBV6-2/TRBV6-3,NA,ASSTPYNEQF
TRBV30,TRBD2,AWSVNRGSGYEQY
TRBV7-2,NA,ASSLRGWQGRDQPQH
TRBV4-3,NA,ASSQYPGLRSSYNEQF
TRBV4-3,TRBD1,ASSHKPQYRGRGMNTEAF
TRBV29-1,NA,SVFIQPQH
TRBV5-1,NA,ASSEIMNTEAF
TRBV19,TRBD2,ASSIARGASYNEQF
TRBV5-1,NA,ASSLAQGSVNYGYT
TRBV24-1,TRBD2,ATGGMAQGEQF
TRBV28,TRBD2,ASSWEWARTSGRPFTTYEQY
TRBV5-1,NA,ASSSGGSTEAF
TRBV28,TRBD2,ASSFSAAGGSSYEQY
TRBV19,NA,ASSTSTPGGTDTQY
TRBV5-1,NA,ASSLHLNTEAF
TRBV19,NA,ASNQPEQDDYTNEQF
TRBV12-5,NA,ASGLEVGGTYNEQF
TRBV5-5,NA,ASSLVTGSRGTDTQY
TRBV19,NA,ASSILRGAGNQPQH
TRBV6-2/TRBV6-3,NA,ASSSYGGGKSEAF
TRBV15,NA,ATSRGTASGNTIY
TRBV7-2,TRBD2,ASSLAFASGRETQY
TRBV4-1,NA,ASSQGRDYEQY
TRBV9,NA,ASSGLEVGANVLT
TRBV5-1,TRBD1,ASSLGTVHSPLH
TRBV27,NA,ASSLYRDYGYT